This TCR beta chain was identified during a study of blood T cell repertoires in COVID-19. Sequenced by immunoSEQ multiplex PCR; TCRdb stores in-frame clones only, minus some. The sample carries 250,000 to 350,000 clones, around 90% recorded once. This CDR3 spans 14 amino acids. CDR1 and CDR2 from the germline V gene are MNHEY and SMNVEV (reference sequence). The ends were cut back, 7 bases at V and 8 bases at J, with 18 bases in the middle. This receptor was obtained from a young woman with acute COVID-19. The chain carries TRBV27 and TRBJ2-1; no reliable D call. Sequenced: PBMCs or T cells enriched from blood (not recorded which). CDR3 DNA: TGTGCCAGCATTGCGGCTAGTCGTTTGGATGAGCAGTTCTTC. This translates into CASIAASRLDEQFF.